One sample yielded the 18 T cell receptor beta chains listed below, sequenced in a study of blood T cell repertoires in COVID-19. Assay used: immunoSEQ multiplex PCR; TCRdb lists only in-frame clones, some missing. The sample shows a few hundred thousand clones, 65% to 85% of them seen only once. Sample: peripheral blood. These receptors were collected from a woman at least 80 years old with acute or convalescent COVID-19.

This sequence joins TRBV6-2 or TRBV6-3 and TRBJ1-4; D uncertain. V was shortened by 5 bases and J by 7 bases, with 5 bases between the two germline ends. CDR3 length: 11 amino acids. Germline CDR1 reads MNHEY; CDR2 reads SVGEGT. CDR3 nucleotide sequence: TGTGCCAGCAGTCTGAGTGAAAAACTGTTTTTT. It yields the protein CASSLSEKLFF.

The gene calls are TRBV7-9 and TRBJ2-1; 7 bases map to TRBD2. The V segment lost 1 base and the J segment 7 bases; nucleotides outside the gene matches: 10. The CDR3 covers 16 residues. From germline, CDR1 is SEHNR and CDR2 FQNEAQ (reference sequence). The CDR3 loop reads CASSLVGLAASNEQFF. CDR3 sequence (DNA): TGTGCCAGCAGCTTAGTAGGTCTAGCGGCTTCGAATGAGCAGTTCTTC.

The rearrangement links TRBV27 to TRBJ1-1, with a tentative D call TRBD1 (6 bases). V was clipped by 9 bases and J by 1 base, with 12 bases between them. CDR3 length equals 13 residues. CDR1 and CDR2 from the germline V gene are MNHEY and SMNVEV (reference sequence). The chain's CDR3 is CASQGTPNTEAFF. CDR3 nucleotide sequence: TGTGCCAGTCAGGGGACCCCGAACACTGAAGCTTTCTTT.

The chain is built from TRBV5-1 and TRBJ1-1; 10 bases line up with TRBD1. The germline CDR1 and CDR2 sequences are SGHRS and YFSETQ. The junction had 1 base not matched to a gene; V was cut back by 7 bases and J by 1 base. This CDR3 has 13 residues. The CDR3 coding sequence is TGCGCCAGCCGGACAGGGGGGAACACTGAAGCTTTCTTT. Protein: CASRTGGNTEAFF.

V gene TRBV29-1 combines with J gene TRBJ1-4; the D is unclear. The germline V gene encodes CDR1 SQVTM and CDR2 ANQGSEA. V lost 7 bases to trimming and J lost 2 bases, with 11 bases between them. This CDR3 contains 13 residues. This CDR3 is CSGRLNTNEKLFF. The CDR3, as DNA: TGCAGCGGTAGACTGAATACTAATGAAAAACTGTTTTTT.

V and J are TRBV6-4 and TRBJ1-1, with unresolved D. The ends were cut back, 6 bases at V and 0 bases at J, with 11 bases in the middle. This CDR3 comprises 14 residues. The V gene's germline CDR1 is MRHNA and CDR2 SNTAGT. The CDR3 loop is CASSEQHLNTEAFF. CDR3 coding DNA: TGTGCCAGCAGCGAACAACATCTGAACACTGAAGCTTTCTTT.

The V and J genes are TRBV6-5 and TRBJ1-4; 10 bases map to TRBD1. V gave up 6 bases and J gave up 5 bases; unmatched junction bases: 6. Germline V lookup: CDR1 MNHEY, CDR2 SVGAGI. This CDR3 comprises 15 residues. The chain's CDR3 is CASSLQTGGNEKLFF. CDR3 coding DNA: TGTGCCAGCAGCCTACAGACAGGGGGCAATGAAAAACTGTTTTTT.

The V gene is TRBV2, the J gene TRBJ2-5; tentatively, D is TRBD1 (5 bases). Trimming cost V 7 bases and J 5 bases, with 14 bases left between them. The CDR3 runs to 13 residues. Germline V gene data show CDR1 as SNHLY and CDR2 as FYNNEI. CDR3 amino acids: CASIGVRRETQYF. CDR3 nucleotides: TGTGCCAGCATAGGGGTACGCAGGGAGACCCAGTACTTC. Combining the CDR3 with reference TRBV2 and TRBJ2-5 gives the whole variable domain EPEVTQTPSHQVTQMGQEVILRCVPISNHLYFYWYRQILGQKVEFLVSFYNNEISEKSEIFDDQFSVERPDGSNFTLKIRSTKLEDSAMYFCASIGVRRETQYFGPGTRLLVL.

The J gene is TRBJ2-2, the V gene TRBV5-6; tentative D call: TRBD1 (6 bases). V was clipped by 0 bases and J by 3 bases, with 15 bases between them. Germline V CDR1 and CDR2: SGHDT, YYEEEE. This CDR3 region has 17 residues. The CDR3 nucleotides are TGTGCCAGCAGCTTGGACTACGGGACATATTACACCGGGGAGCTGTTTTTT. This encodes CASSLDYGTYYTGELFF.

This sequence joins TRBV28 and TRBJ1-2; TRBD1 might be the D (5 bases). CDR1 MDHEN and CDR2 SYDVKM come from the germline V gene. CDR3 length equals 13 residues. With 3 bases removed from V and 4 bases from J, the gap between germline ends came to 9 bases. CDR3 region: CASSFRGSYGYTF. In nucleotides, the CDR3 is TGTGCCAGCAGTTTTCGGGGGAGCTATGGCTACACCTTC.

The V and J genes are TRBV7-2 and TRBJ2-2, with TRBD2 as a possible D gene (5 bases). CDR3 length equals 17 residues. V lost 4 bases and J 0 bases, leaving 15 bases between the germline ends. Germline V gene data show CDR1 as SGHTA and CDR2 as FQGNSA. DNA of the CDR3: TGTGCCAGCAGCTCACCGGGGATGGCGTCGAACACCGGGGAGCTGTTTTTT. Encoded protein: CASSSPGMASNTGELFF.

J is TRBJ2-5 and V is TRBV11-2, with TRBD1 identical over 8 bases. Germline lookup yields CDR1 SGHAT and CDR2 FQNNGV. J was trimmed by 4 bases and V by 1 base; bases with no gene match: 5. This CDR3 region has 15 residues. The CDR3 region is CASSLGGTGPETQYF. CDR3 in DNA: TGTGCCAGCAGCTTAGGGGGGACAGGTCCAGAGACCCAGTACTTC.

The chain joins TRBV19 to TRBJ1-1, with D possibly being TRBD1 (5 bases). The germline CDR1 and CDR2 sequences are LNHDA and SQIVND (reference sequence). Trimming left V 3 bases short and J 6 bases short, with 11 bases between. CDR3 size: 13 residues. The CDR3 bases are TGTGCCAGTAGTATTCTCAGGGCGGCTGAAGCTTTCTTT. Residues: CASSILRAAEAFF.

V gene TRBV6-5 combines with J gene TRBJ1-5; the match to TRBD1 covers 7 bases. The V and J ends lost 6 bases and 6 bases, in that order; junction bases with no gene match: 11. From germline, CDR1 is MNHEY and CDR2 SVGAGI. This CDR3 is built from 15 residues. This CDR3 reads CASSLEEGAGQPQHF. The CDR3 DNA follows: TGTGCCAGCAGCCTCGAGGAGGGGGCGGGTCAGCCCCAGCATTTT.

The chain has TRBV2 and TRBJ2-5; D may be TRBD1 (5 bases). V lost 7 bases to trimming and J lost 9 bases, with 15 bases between them. The germline CDR1 and CDR2 sequences are SNHLY and FYNNEI. The CDR3 totals 12 residues. CDR3 coding DNA: TGTGCCAGCACCCGCCAGGGATCGGCCCAGTACTTC. It yields the protein CASTRQGSAQYF.

The genes are TRBV18 and TRBJ1-1; 7 bases match TRBD1. Germline loops: CDR1 KGHSH, CDR2 LQKENI. The CDR3 extends over 15 amino acids. Trimming removed 4 bases from V and 0 bases from J; junction bases left unmatched: 5. The CDR3 region is CASSLGTAMNTEAFF. The CDR3 bases are TGTGCCAGCTCACTCGGGACAGCAATGAACACTGAAGCTTTCTTT.

This clone appeared once. The V gene is TRBV6-5, the J gene TRBJ2-3, with a possible D match to TRBD1 (6 bases). The CDR3 is 15 amino acids. CDR1 is MNHEY and CDR2 is SVGAGI in the germline V gene. Trimming took off 6 bases at V and 0 bases at J, with 13 bases between the two ends. The CDR3 loop reads CASSSSGQSTDTQYF. The CDR3 DNA is TGTGCCAGCAGCTCATCCGGACAGAGCACAGATACGCAGTATTTT.

V and J are TRBV3-1 (or the pseudogene TRBV3-2) and TRBJ1-1; D is perhaps TRBD1 (5 bases). The CDR3 loop spans 13 amino acids. The V gene lost 8 bases and the J gene lost 0 bases, with 10 bases spanning the gap. Germline V CDR1 and CDR2: LGHDT, YNNKEL (reference sequence). In DNA, the CDR3 is TGTGCCAGCGCCCGACAGATGAACACTGAAGCTTTCTTT. Translating it yields CASARQMNTEAFF.